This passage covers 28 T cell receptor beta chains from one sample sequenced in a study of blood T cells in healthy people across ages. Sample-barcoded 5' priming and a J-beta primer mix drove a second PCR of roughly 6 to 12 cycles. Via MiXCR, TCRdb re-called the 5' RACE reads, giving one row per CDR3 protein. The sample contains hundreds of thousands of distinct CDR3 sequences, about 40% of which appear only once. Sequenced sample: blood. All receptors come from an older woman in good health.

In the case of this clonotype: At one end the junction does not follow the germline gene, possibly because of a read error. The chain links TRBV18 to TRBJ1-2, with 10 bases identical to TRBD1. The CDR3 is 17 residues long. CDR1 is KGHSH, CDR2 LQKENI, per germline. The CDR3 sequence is CASSPLTPGQGNSGYTF. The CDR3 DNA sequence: TGTGCCAGCTCACCACTAACGCCGGGACAGGGGAACTCTGGCTACACCTTC.

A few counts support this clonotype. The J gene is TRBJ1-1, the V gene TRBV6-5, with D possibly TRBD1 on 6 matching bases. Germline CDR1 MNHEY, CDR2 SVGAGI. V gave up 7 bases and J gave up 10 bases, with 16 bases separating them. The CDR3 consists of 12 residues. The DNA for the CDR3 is TGTGCCAGCAATTCTAGACAAGGGGGAGCTTTCTTT. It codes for CASNSRQGGAFF.

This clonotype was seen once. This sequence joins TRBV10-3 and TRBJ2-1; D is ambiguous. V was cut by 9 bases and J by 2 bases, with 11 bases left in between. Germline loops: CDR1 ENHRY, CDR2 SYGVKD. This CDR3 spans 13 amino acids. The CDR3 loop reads CAIGSRPYNEQFF. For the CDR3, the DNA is TGTGCCATAGGGTCGCGCCCCTACAATGAGCAGTTCTTC.

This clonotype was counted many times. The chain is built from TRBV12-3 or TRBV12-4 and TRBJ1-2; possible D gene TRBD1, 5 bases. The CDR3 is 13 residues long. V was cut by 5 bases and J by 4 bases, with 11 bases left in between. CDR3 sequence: CASSPGPFYGYTF. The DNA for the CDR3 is TGTGCCAGCAGTCCGGGACCATTCTATGGCTACACCTTC.

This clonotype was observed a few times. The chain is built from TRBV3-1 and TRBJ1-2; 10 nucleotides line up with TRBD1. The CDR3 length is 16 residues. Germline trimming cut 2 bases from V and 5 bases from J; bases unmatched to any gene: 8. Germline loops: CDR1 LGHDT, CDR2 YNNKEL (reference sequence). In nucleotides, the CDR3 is TGTGCCAGCAGCCAACAAGGGACAGGGGAAGGATATGGCTACACCTTC. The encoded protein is CASSQQGTGEGYGYTF. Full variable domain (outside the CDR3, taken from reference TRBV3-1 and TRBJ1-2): DTAVSQTPKYLVTQMGNDKSIKCEQNLGHDTMYWYKQDSKKFLKIMFSYNNKELIINETVPNRFSPKSPDKAHLNLHINSLELGDSAVYFCASSQQGTGEGYGYTFGSGTRLTVV.

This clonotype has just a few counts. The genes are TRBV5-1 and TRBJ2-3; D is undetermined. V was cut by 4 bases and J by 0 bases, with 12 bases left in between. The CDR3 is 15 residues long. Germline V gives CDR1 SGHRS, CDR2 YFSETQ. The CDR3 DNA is TGCGCCAGCAGCGCCCGGACCGATAGCACAGATACGCAGTATTTT. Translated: CASSARTDSTDTQYF. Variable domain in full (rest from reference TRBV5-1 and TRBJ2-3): KAGVTQTPRYLIKTRGQQVTLSCSPISGHRSVSWYQQTPGQGLQFLFEYFSETQRNKGNFPGRFSGRQFSNSRSEMNVSTLELGDSALYLCASSARTDSTDTQYFGPGTRLTVL.

Written as DNA, the CDR3 is TGTGCCACCAGTGGGACTAGCGGGAGAGAGGGGTTCACAGATACGCAGTATTTT. Its translation is CATSGTSGREGFTDTQYF. The gene calls are TRBV24-1 and TRBJ2-3, with TRBD2 matching 13 bases. The CDR3 contains 18 residues. The V and J ends lost 5 bases and 2 bases, in that order; junction bases with no gene match: 9. Looked up from germline, CDR1 is KGHDR and CDR2 is SFDVKD.

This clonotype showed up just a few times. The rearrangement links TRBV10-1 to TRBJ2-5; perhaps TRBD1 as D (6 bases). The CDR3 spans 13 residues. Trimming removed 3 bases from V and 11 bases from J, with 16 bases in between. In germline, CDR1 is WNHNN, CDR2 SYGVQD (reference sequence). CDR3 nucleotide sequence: TGCGCCAGCAGTGACGGACAGCAAGAGAGTCAGTACTTC. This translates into CASSDGQQESQYF.

The CDR3 sequence is CASSTVSNVYSGANVLTF. For the CDR3, the DNA is TGTGCCAGCAGCACCGTCTCAAACGTCTACTCTGGGGCCAACGTCCTGACTTTC. This rearrangement joins TRBV28 to TRBJ2-6; D unresolved. Germline values: CDR1 MDHEN, CDR2 SYDVKM. V was trimmed by 6 bases and J by 0 bases, leaving 18 bases between them. This CDR3 is 18 amino acids long.

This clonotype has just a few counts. In nucleotides, the CDR3 is TGCGCCAGCAGCGCACGACTAGCGGGGGCCACAGATACGCAGTATTTT. This gives the protein CASSARLAGATDTQYF. This chain joins TRBV5-1 and TRBJ2-3; 12 bases match TRBD2. V was clipped by 4 bases and J by 2 bases; unmatched bases: 5. The V gene's germline CDR1 is SGHRS and CDR2 YFSETQ. The CDR3 totals 16 residues.

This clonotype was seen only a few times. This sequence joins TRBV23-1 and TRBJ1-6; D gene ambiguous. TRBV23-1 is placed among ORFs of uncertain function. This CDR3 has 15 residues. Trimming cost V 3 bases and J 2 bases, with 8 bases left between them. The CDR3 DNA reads TGCGCCAGCAGTCATGCGGGAACCTATAATTCACCCCTCCACTTT. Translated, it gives CASSHAGTYNSPLHF.

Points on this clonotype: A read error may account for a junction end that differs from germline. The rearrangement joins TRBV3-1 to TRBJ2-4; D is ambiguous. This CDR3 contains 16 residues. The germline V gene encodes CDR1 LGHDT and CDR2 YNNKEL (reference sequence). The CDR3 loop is CAGSQDTATTKNIQYF. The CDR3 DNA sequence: TGTGCCGGCAGCCAAGATACGGCCACGACCAAAAACATTCAGTACTTC.

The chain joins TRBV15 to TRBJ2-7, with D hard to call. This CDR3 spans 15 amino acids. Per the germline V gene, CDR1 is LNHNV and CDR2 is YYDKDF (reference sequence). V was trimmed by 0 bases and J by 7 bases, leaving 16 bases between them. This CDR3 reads CATSRDNKAHYEQYF. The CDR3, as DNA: TGTGCCACCAGCAGAGATAATAAAGCGCACTATGAGCAGTACTTC.

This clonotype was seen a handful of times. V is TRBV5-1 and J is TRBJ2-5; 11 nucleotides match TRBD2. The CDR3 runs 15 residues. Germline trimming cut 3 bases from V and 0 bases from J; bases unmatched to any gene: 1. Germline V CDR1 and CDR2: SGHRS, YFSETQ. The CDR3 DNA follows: TGCGCCAGCAGCTCGGGACTAGCGGACCAAGAGACCCAGTACTTC. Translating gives CASSSGLADQETQYF.

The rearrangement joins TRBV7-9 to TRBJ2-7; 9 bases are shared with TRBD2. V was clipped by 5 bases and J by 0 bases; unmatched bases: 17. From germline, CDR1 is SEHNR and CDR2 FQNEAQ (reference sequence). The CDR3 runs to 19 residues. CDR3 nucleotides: TGTGCCAGCAGCCCGCAGGGTAGCGGGAGTTTGGGCAGCTCCTACGAGCAGTACTTC. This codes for CASSPQGSGSLGSSYEQYF.

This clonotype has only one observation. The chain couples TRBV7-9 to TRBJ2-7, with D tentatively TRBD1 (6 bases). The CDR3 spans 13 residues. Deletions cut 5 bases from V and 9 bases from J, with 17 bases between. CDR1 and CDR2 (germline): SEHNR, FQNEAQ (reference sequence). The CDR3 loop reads CASSRGQAEVQYF. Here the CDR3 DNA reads TGTGCCAGCAGCCGGGGACAAGCCGAAGTGCAGTACTTC.

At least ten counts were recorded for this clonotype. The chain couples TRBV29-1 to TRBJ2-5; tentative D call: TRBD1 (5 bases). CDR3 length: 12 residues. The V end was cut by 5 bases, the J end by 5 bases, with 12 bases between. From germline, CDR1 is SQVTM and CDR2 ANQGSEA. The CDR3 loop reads CSVKSGRETQYF. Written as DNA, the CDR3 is TGCAGCGTTAAATCAGGGCGGGAGACCCAGTACTTC.

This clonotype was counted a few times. In DNA, the CDR3 is TGCAGTGCTAGACCTACCAGGGGGCACTTTGAAAAACTGTTTTTT. Amino acid sequence: CSARPTRGHFEKLFF. The V gene is TRBV20-1, the J gene TRBJ1-4; 8 bases are a match to TRBD1. Germline CDR1 is DFQATT and CDR2 is SNEGSKA (reference sequence). After removal of 2 bases from V and 7 bases from J, the junction contained 9 bases not matched to a gene. The CDR3 sequence is 15 residues long.

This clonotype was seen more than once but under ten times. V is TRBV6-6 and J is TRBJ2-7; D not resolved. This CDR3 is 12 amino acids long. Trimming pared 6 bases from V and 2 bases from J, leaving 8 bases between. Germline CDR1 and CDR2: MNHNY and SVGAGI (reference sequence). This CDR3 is CASRVSTYEQYF. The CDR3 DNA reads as TGTGCCAGCAGGGTTTCTACCTACGAGCAGTACTTC.

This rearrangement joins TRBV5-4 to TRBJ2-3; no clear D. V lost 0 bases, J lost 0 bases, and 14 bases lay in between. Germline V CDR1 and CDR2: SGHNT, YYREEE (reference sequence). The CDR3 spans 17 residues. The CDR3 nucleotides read TGTGCCAGCAGCTTGGATCCGTTCGGTATTAGCACAGATACGCAGTATTTT. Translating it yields CASSLDPFGISTDTQYF.

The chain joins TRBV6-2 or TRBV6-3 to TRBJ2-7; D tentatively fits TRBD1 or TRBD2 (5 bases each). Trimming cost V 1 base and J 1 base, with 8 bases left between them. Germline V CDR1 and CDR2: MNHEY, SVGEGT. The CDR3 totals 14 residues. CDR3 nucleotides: TGTGCCAGCAGTTACTGGGACGGTTCCTACGAGCAGTACTTC. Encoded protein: CASSYWDGSYEQYF.

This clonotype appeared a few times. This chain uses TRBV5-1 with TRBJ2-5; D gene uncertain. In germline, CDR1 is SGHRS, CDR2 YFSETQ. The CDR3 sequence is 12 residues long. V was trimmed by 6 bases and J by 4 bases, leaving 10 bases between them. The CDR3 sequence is CASKLMGETQYF. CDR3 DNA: TGCGCCAGCAAGTTGATGGGAGAGACCCAGTACTTC.

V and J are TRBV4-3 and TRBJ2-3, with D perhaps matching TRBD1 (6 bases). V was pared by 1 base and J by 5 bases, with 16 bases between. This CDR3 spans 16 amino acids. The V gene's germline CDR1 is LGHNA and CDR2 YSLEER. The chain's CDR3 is CASSQALRGRGDTQYF. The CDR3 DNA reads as TGCGCCAGCAGCCAAGCTCTTCGGGGCAGGGGAGATACGCAGTATTTT.

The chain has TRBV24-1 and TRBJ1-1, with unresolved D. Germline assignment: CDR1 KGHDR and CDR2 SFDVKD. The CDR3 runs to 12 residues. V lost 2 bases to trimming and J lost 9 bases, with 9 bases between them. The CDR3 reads CATSDSRGKAFF. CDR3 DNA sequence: TGTGCCACCAGTGATTCAAGAGGGAAAGCTTTCTTT.

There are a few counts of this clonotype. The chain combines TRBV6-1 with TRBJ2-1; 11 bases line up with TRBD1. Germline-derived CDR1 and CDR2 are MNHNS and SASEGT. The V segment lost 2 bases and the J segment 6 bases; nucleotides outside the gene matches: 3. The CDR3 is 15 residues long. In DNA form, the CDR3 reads TGTGCCAGCAGTGAACCGGGACAGGGGGGCAATGAGCAGTTCTTC. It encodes CASSEPGQGGNEQFF.

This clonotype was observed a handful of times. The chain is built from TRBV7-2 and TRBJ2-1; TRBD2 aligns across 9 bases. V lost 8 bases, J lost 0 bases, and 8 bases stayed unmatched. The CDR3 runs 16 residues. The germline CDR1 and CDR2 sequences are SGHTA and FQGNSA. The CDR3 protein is CASGRAGGDSYNEQFF. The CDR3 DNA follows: TGTGCCAGCGGCCGGGCGGGAGGGGACTCCTACAATGAGCAGTTCTTC.

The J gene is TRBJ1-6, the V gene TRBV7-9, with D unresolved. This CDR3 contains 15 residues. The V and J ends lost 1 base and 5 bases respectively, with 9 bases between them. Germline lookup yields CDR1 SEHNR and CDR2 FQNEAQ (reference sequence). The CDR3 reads CASSLGSQNNSPLHF. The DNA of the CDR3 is TGTGCCAGCAGCTTAGGTTCACAGAATAATTCACCCCTCCACTTT.

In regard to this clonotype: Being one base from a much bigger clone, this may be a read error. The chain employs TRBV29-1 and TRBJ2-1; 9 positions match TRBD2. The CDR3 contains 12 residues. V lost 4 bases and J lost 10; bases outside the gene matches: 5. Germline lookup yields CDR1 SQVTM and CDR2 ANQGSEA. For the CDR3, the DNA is TGCAGCGTTGTGACTAGCGGCATAGAGCAGTTCTTC. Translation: CSVVTSGIEQFF.